These 22 T cell receptor beta chains share one sample of origin, sequenced in a study of blood T cell repertoires in COVID-19. Method: immunoSEQ multiplex PCR; TCRdb's copy keeps in-frame clones and lacks some. This sample has tens of thousands of clones, with about 85% found just once. Input material: peripheral blood. The source is a woman between 65 and 79 years old with acute or convalescent COVID-19.

The J gene is TRBJ2-1, the V gene TRBV5-1; TRBD2 agrees at 15 bases. The trim removed 4 bases at V and 9 bases at J, leaving 14 bases unmatched. Germline V gives CDR1 SGHRS, CDR2 YFSETQ. This CDR3 has 18 residues. CDR3 region: CASSQTRTGTSGGTEQFF. CDR3 DNA sequence: TGCGCCAGCAGCCAGACTCGTACCGGGACTAGCGGGGGGACTGAGCAGTTCTTC.

J is TRBJ2-1 and V is TRBV11-1, with D unresolved. The CDR3 extends over 14 amino acids. Trimming removed 5 bases at V and 5 bases at J, with 13 bases between. Germline-derived CDR1 and CDR2 are SGHAT and FQDESV (reference sequence). The CDR3 sequence: CASSLPRSDNEQFF. The CDR3 coding sequence is TGTGCCAGCAGCCTTCCCCGGAGTGACAATGAGCAGTTCTTC. The complete variable domain, with remaining parts taken from reference TRBV11-1 and TRBJ2-1, reads EAEVAQSPRYKITEKSQAVAFWCDPISGHATLYWYRQILGQGPELLVQFQDESVVDDSQLPKDRFSAERLKGVDSTLKIQPAELGDSAMYLCASSLPRSDNEQFFGPGTRLTVL.

This rearrangement joins TRBV2 to TRBJ1-2; 8 nucleotides align to TRBD1. Germline trimming cut 6 bases from V and 4 bases from J; bases unmatched to any gene: 7. Per the germline V gene, CDR1 is SNHLY and CDR2 is FYNNEI. The CDR3 loop spans 14 amino acids. CDR3 sequence (DNA): TGTGCCAGCAGGGCCCCGCAGGGGGCCTATGGCTACACCTTC. Encoded protein: CASRAPQGAYGYTF.

This sequence joins TRBV6-6 and TRBJ2-7; D is ambiguous. Deletions cut 2 bases from V and 4 bases from J, with 15 bases between. This CDR3 has 15 residues. The V gene's germline CDR1 is MNHNY and CDR2 SVGAGI (reference sequence). The CDR3: CASSYPQAPKYEQYF. In DNA, the CDR3 is TGTGCCAGCAGTTACCCGCAGGCTCCTAAATACGAGCAGTACTTC.

This chain links TRBV9 with TRBJ1-2; 12 bases map to TRBD1. The V gene's germline CDR1 is SGDLS and CDR2 YYNGEE. Germline trimming cut 6 bases from V and 7 bases from J; bases unmatched to any gene: 10. CDR3 size: 15 residues. The CDR3 region is CASTKSGTGGFGYTF. The CDR3 DNA reads TGTGCCAGCACCAAGTCCGGGACAGGGGGCTTTGGCTACACCTTC. Based on the CDR3 plus reference TRBV9 and TRBJ1-2, the full variable domain is DSGVTQTPKHLITATGQRVTLRCSPRSGDLSVYWYQQSLDQGLQFLIQYYNGEERAKGNILERFSAQQFPDLHSELNLSSLELGDSALYFCASTKSGTGGFGYTFGSGTRLTVV.

The genes are TRBV7-9 and TRBJ1-3; 9 nucleotides agree with TRBD1. The V segment lost 5 bases and the J segment 0 bases; nucleotides outside the gene matches: 11. This CDR3 has 18 amino acids. The germline gives CDR1 SEHNR, CDR2 FQNEAQ (reference sequence). The CDR3 region is CASSPTTGTGSSGNTIYF. For the CDR3, the DNA is TGTGCCAGCAGCCCGACTACCGGGACAGGGAGCTCTGGAAACACCATATATTTT.

This clone was detected only a few times. The chain uses TRBV7-8 and TRBJ1-1; TRBD1 aligns across 8 bases. The V segment lost 0 bases and the J segment 1 base; nucleotides outside the gene matches: 13. The CDR3 spans 19 residues. The germline V gene encodes CDR1 SGHVS and CDR2 FQNEAQ. CDR3 sequence (DNA): TGTGCCAGCAGCTTAGCCCCCATAGCGCGGACAGGGAAGAACACTGAAGCTTTCTTT. This encodes CASSLAPIARTGKNTEAFF.

The gene calls are TRBV12-3 or TRBV12-4 and TRBJ1-1; D uncertain. Trimming left V 7 bases short and J 10 bases short, with 16 bases between. CDR3 size: 12 residues. The CDR3 here is CASTYIRGRAFF. As DNA, the CDR3 is TGTGCCAGCACGTACATCAGAGGGCGAGCTTTCTTT.

The rearrangement joins TRBV4-1 to TRBJ2-1; TRBD2 agrees at 8 bases. There are 17 residues in the CDR3. The V and J ends lost 0 bases and 0 bases, in that order; junction bases with no gene match: 4. Germline V gene lookup returns CDR1 MGHRA and CDR2 YSYEKL. The CDR3 nucleotides are TGCGCCAGCAGCCAAGAAAAGCGGGGGAGCTCCTACAATGAGCAGTTCTTC. It translates to CASSQEKRGSSYNEQFF.

The chain joins TRBV11-2 to TRBJ1-1, with unresolved D. CDR1 SGHAT and CDR2 FQNNGV come from the germline V gene. Deletions cut 1 base from V and 6 bases from J, with 9 bases between. CDR3 length: 13 residues. The CDR3 is CASSLVLPAEAFF. The CDR3 region has the DNA TGTGCCAGCAGCTTAGTTCTACCGGCTGAAGCTTTCTTT.

This chain links TRBV9 with TRBJ1-5; D call uncertain. CDR1 SGDLS and CDR2 YYNGEE come from the germline V gene. V lost 4 bases and J lost 0, with 5 bases in between. The CDR3 spans 13 residues. For the CDR3, the DNA is TGTGCCAGCAGCCCCTATAGCAATCAGCCCCAGCATTTT. Amino acid sequence: CASSPYSNQPQHF.

Only a few counts were recorded for this clone. The chain links TRBV27 to TRBJ1-1; the match to TRBD1 covers 9 bases. The CDR3 loop spans 16 amino acids. The V segment lost 5 bases and the J segment 0 bases; nucleotides outside the gene matches: 7. CDR1 is MNHEY and CDR2 is SMNVEV in the germline V gene (reference sequence). Here the CDR3 reads CASSLRQGGMNTEAFF. The CDR3 coding sequence is TGTGCCAGCAGTCTCCGACAGGGGGGAATGAACACTGAAGCTTTCTTT.

The CDR3 DNA is TGTGCCAGCAGGACAACCGGGACAGCGAACACTGAAGCTTTCTTT. This codes for CASRTTGTANTEAFF. The chain couples TRBV5-6 to TRBJ1-1, with 7 bases matching TRBD1. The CDR3 runs 15 residues. Unmatched junction bases numbered 8, after V lost 5 bases and J lost 1 base. Germline V gives CDR1 SGHDT, CDR2 YYEEEE. The complete variable domain, with remaining parts taken from reference TRBV5-6 and TRBJ1-1, reads DAGVTQSPTHLIKTRGQQVTLRCSPKSGHDTVSWYQQALGQGPQFIFQYYEEEERQRGNFPDRFSGHQFPNYSSELNVNALLLGDSALYLCASRTTGTANTEAFFGQGTRLTVV.

J is TRBJ2-2 and V is TRBV12-5; 12 nucleotides align to TRBD2. The germline gives CDR1 LGHNT, CDR2 FRNRAP. After removal of 3 bases from V and 3 bases from J, the junction contained 11 bases not matched to a gene. The CDR3 sequence is 19 residues long. The CDR3: CASGFILSSGGADTGELFF. The CDR3, as DNA: TGTGCTAGTGGTTTCATTCTGTCTAGCGGGGGGGCCGACACCGGGGAGCTGTTTTTT.

The chain has TRBV5-1 and TRBJ2-3, with 10 bases matching TRBD1. J was trimmed by 3 bases and V by 4 bases; bases with no gene match: 11. The CDR3 has 17 amino acids. Germline CDR1 is SGHRS and CDR2 is YFSETQ. CDR3 in amino acids: CASSGGRQGAGTDTQYF. The CDR3 DNA follows: TGCGCCAGCAGCGGGGGTCGACAGGGGGCGGGTACAGATACGCAGTATTTT.

CDR3 DNA: TGTGCCAGCAGCTTGGGCTTCAGGTGGGCTGAAGCTTTCTTT. Its protein product is CASSLGFRWAEAFF. V and J are TRBV5-4 and TRBJ1-1; D ambiguous. Germline CDR1 SGHNT, CDR2 YYREEE (reference sequence). V was cut by 0 bases and J by 6 bases, with 12 bases left in between. There are 14 residues in the CDR3.

The J gene is TRBJ1-1, the V gene TRBV19, with D maybe TRBD1 (6 bases). The germline gives CDR1 LNHDA, CDR2 SQIVND (reference sequence). The V gene lost 6 bases and the J gene lost 0 bases, with 11 bases spanning the gap. The CDR3 covers 14 residues. The CDR3 here is CASSDTGMNTEAFF. The CDR3, as DNA: TGTGCCAGTAGCGATACAGGGATGAACACTGAAGCTTTCTTT.

CDR3 bases: TGTGCCAGCAGCCAACAGACAGAGTATGGCTACACCTTC. Translated: CASSQQTEYGYTF. The chain uses TRBV12-3 or TRBV12-4 and TRBJ1-2; D possibly corresponds to TRBD1 (5 bases). V lost 6 bases and J 5 bases, leaving 13 bases between the germline ends. The CDR3 has 13 amino acids.

The J gene is TRBJ2-7, the V gene TRBV5-1; TRBD1 matches at 7 bases. Germline CDR1 is SGHRS and CDR2 is YFSETQ. The CDR3 consists of 16 residues. The V gene end was trimmed by 2 bases and the J gene end by 4 bases; junction bases not matched to a gene: 12. The CDR3 loop is CASSFRDSRGVYEQYF. The CDR3 DNA sequence: TGCGCCAGCAGCTTCCGGGACAGCCGAGGGGTTTACGAGCAGTACTTC.

The CDR3 is CSVERSIGDYGYTF. The CDR3, as DNA: TGCAGCGTTGAACGGTCAATAGGGGACTATGGCTACACCTTC. The V gene is TRBV29-1, the J gene TRBJ1-2; weak D call: TRBD1 (5 bases). The V end was cut by 2 bases, the J end by 3 bases, with 13 bases between. Looked up from germline, CDR1 is SQVTM and CDR2 is ANQGSEA. This CDR3 is built from 14 residues.

J is TRBJ1-2 and V is TRBV9; D is unresolved. The V and J ends lost 0 bases and 4 bases respectively, with 13 bases between them. In germline, CDR1 is SGDLS, CDR2 YYNGEE. The CDR3 totals 15 residues. CDR3 nucleotides: TGTGCCAGCAGCGTAGGAACAACCACTAGCTATGGCTACACCTTC. Protein: CASSVGTTTSYGYTF. The complete variable domain, with remaining parts taken from reference TRBV9 and TRBJ1-2, reads DSGVTQTPKHLITATGQRVTLRCSPRSGDLSVYWYQQSLDQGLQFLIQYYNGEERAKGNILERFSAQQFPDLHSELNLSSLELGDSALYFCASSVGTTTSYGYTFGSGTRLTVV.

The chain links TRBV10-3 to TRBJ1-2, with 7 bases identical to TRBD1. The trim removed 10 bases at V and 6 bases at J, leaving 26 bases unmatched. CDR3 length equals 18 residues. Germline V gene data show CDR1 as ENHRY and CDR2 as SYGVKD. CDR3 DNA: TGTGCCAGTCGCGGGCTATGGCAGGGGGTATCAGAAGAGAATGGCTACACCTTC. It encodes CASRGLWQGVSEENGYTF.